This is a list of T cell receptor beta chains from one sample in a study of blood T cell repertoires in COVID-19. Sequencing was performed with immunoSEQ multiplex PCR; in TCRdb, only in-frame clones are kept and a portion is missing. Of about 300,000 clones in the sample, 88% were seen once. Source material: peripheral blood. Receptors originate from a woman aged 25 to 39 who had recovered from COVID-19. The CDR3 runs from the conserved cysteine through the conserved F or W. Each record gives: V gene, J gene, D gene, clone size, CDR3 length, CDR3 protein, CDR3 DNA. A D gene is named only where the DNA matches it firmly. The size entry is marked missing in some rows and otherwise reads once, few, many or a size class.

v_call: TRBV5-4; j_call: TRBJ2-7; d_call: TRBD1; clone_size: -; cdr3_length: 16; cdr3_aa: CASSLGLRGRSHEQYF; cdr3_nt: TGTGCCAGCAGCTTGGGGCTCAGGGGGCGCTCCCACGAGCAGTACTTC
v_call: TRBV7-6; j_call: TRBJ2-3; d_call: -; clone_size: -; cdr3_length: 15; cdr3_aa: CASSPDGGWADTQYF; cdr3_nt: TGTGCCAGCAGCCCAGATGGGGGGTGGGCAGATACGCAGTATTTT
v_call: TRBV18; j_call: TRBJ1-1; d_call: -; clone_size: -; cdr3_length: 14; cdr3_aa: CASSPSGENTEAFF; cdr3_nt: TGTGCCAGCTCACCGTCCGGGGAGAACACTGAAGCTTTCTTT
v_call: TRBV11-2; j_call: TRBJ2-7; d_call: -; clone_size: -; cdr3_length: 14; cdr3_aa: CASSLGGVTYEQYF; cdr3_nt: TGTGCCAGCAGCTTAGGCGGGGTTACCTACGAGCAGTACTTC
v_call: TRBV5-1; j_call: TRBJ1-3; d_call: -; clone_size: -; cdr3_length: 14; cdr3_aa: CASSLTGDGNTIYF; cdr3_nt: TGCGCCAGCAGCCTTACAGGAGACGGAAACACCATATATTTT
v_call: TRBV6-5; j_call: TRBJ1-4; d_call: TRBD1; clone_size: -; cdr3_length: 15; cdr3_aa: CASSYEGQGREKLFF; cdr3_nt: TGTGCCAGCAGTTACGAAGGACAGGGGAGAGAAAAACTGTTTTTT
v_call: TRBV19; j_call: TRBJ1-2; d_call: -; clone_size: -; cdr3_length: 14; cdr3_aa: CASSIDPGTYGYTF; cdr3_nt: TGTGCCAGTAGTATAGATCCGGGGACATATGGCTACACCTTC
v_call: TRBV5-1; j_call: TRBJ2-7; d_call: -; clone_size: once; cdr3_length: 13; cdr3_aa: CASSFGAGGEQYF; cdr3_nt: TGCGCCAGCAGCTTTGGAGCGGGTGGGGAGCAGTACTTC
v_call: TRBV28; j_call: TRBJ1-2; d_call: TRBD1; clone_size: few; cdr3_length: 15; cdr3_aa: CASSYPGQGNYGYTF; cdr3_nt: TGTGCCAGCAGCTACCCGGGACAGGGGAACTATGGCTACACCTTC
v_call: TRBV5-5; j_call: TRBJ1-3; d_call: -; clone_size: -; cdr3_length: 14; cdr3_aa: CASSLGQGRNTIYF; cdr3_nt: TGTGCCAGCAGCTTGGGGCAGGGAAGAAACACCATATATTTT
v_call: TRBV25-1; j_call: TRBJ2-7; d_call: -; clone_size: -; cdr3_length: 14; cdr3_aa: CASSEPGWSYEQYF; cdr3_nt: TGTGCCAGCAGTGAACCGGGATGGTCCTACGAGCAGTACTTC